One sample yielded the 30 T cell receptor beta chains listed below, sequenced in a study of blood T cells in healthy people across ages. Sample-barcoded 5' priming and a J-beta primer mix drove a second PCR of about 6 to 12 cycles. TCRdb analysed the 5' RACE reads with MiXCR anew, one entry per CDR3 protein. The profile shows approximately 900,000 distinct CDR3 sequences, roughly 48% of them singletons. The sample consisted of blood. Every receptor here comes from a young man in good health.

This clonotype was detected a few times. The chain combines TRBV12-3 or TRBV12-4 with TRBJ1-1, with D perhaps matching TRBD1 (6 bases). CDR3 length equals 13 residues. V lost 6 bases and J lost 4, with 12 bases in between. The CDR3 spells CASSLSGATEAFF. DNA for the CDR3: TGTGCCAGCAGCCTCTCAGGGGCCACTGAAGCTTTCTTT.

J is TRBJ2-3 and V is TRBV5-1; TRBD1 is a possible D gene (6 bases). This CDR3 contains 16 residues. Germline loops: CDR1 SGHRS, CDR2 YFSETQ. V gave up 6 bases and J gave up 2 bases, with 19 bases separating them. The CDR3 DNA reads as TGCGCCAGCACCCTCAGGGTGGGGGCAACCACAGATACGCAGTATTTT. Translated, it gives CASTLRVGATTDTQYF.

This clonotype has a handful of counts. The rearrangement uses TRBV28 and TRBJ1-5; 11 nucleotides align to TRBD1. The CDR3 length is 19 residues. The V gene end was trimmed by 5 bases and the J gene end by 2 bases; junction bases not matched to a gene: 14. Germline-derived CDR1 and CDR2 are MDHEN and SYDVKM. The CDR3 sequence: CASSLLGQGADAGNQPQHF. Written as DNA, the CDR3 is TGTGCCAGCAGTCTACTCGGACAGGGGGCCGATGCCGGCAATCAGCCCCAGCATTTT.

This clonotype was counted between two and nine times. The gene calls are TRBV6-5 and TRBJ2-1; perhaps TRBD1 as D (5 bases). The CDR3 has 15 amino acids. Trimming stripped 5 bases from V and 3 bases from J, with 14 bases between. In germline, CDR1 is MNHEY, CDR2 SVGAGI. The CDR3, as DNA: TGTGCCAGCAGTACCCAGGGTCGGTACTACAATGAGCAGTTCTTC. Its translation is CASSTQGRYYNEQFF.

CDR3 in amino acids: CASSFFQGSERYTF. The DNA of the CDR3 is TGTGCCAGCAGTTTCTTCCAGGGCTCGGAACGCTACACCTTC. The V gene is TRBV27, the J gene TRBJ1-2; D is perhaps TRBD1 (5 bases). The CDR3 runs 14 residues. The V end lost 3 bases, the J end lost 9 bases, and 17 bases lay between the germline ends. The germline V gene has CDR1 MNHEY and CDR2 SMNVEV (reference sequence).

This clonotype was recorded only once. CDR3 nucleotides: TGCGCCAGCAGCCCGGAGGCAACTAATGAAAAACTGTTTTTT. Its translation is CASSPEATNEKLFF. The chain joins TRBV5-1 to TRBJ1-4; D remains unclear. CDR1 and CDR2 (germline): SGHRS, YFSETQ. CDR3 length: 14 amino acids. The V end lost 4 bases, the J end lost 0 bases, and 7 bases lay between the germline ends.

This clonotype was counted a few times. V and J are TRBV2 and TRBJ2-3; D is ambiguous. The CDR3 runs to 13 residues. CDR1 is SNHLY and CDR2 is FYNNEI in the germline V gene. Trimming removed 7 bases from V and 1 base from J, with 9 bases in between. CDR3 loop: CASIRLGTDTQYF. The CDR3 nucleotides read TGTGCCAGCATACGGCTCGGCACAGATACGCAGTATTTT.

This rearrangement joins TRBV24-1 to TRBJ2-3; 7 positions match TRBD1. J gave up 1 base and V 2 bases, and 2 bases lay outside the gene matches. Germline loops: CDR1 KGHDR, CDR2 SFDVKD. The CDR3 runs 15 residues. This CDR3 reads CATSDWGTGTDTQYF. CDR3 nucleotides: TGTGCCACCAGTGATTGGGGGACAGGCACAGATACGCAGTATTTT.

This clonotype was seen only a few times. The chain has TRBV5-5 and TRBJ2-1; TRBD1 aligns across 7 bases. The germline CDR1 and CDR2 sequences are SGHKS and YYEKEE (reference sequence). The CDR3 runs to 15 residues. With V trimmed by 0 bases and J by 9 bases, 9 bases remained unmatched. CDR3 region: CASSLGQGDHSEQFF. Here the CDR3 DNA reads TGTGCCAGCAGCTTGGGGCAGGGGGACCACAGTGAGCAGTTCTTC.

The chain recombines TRBV6-1 with TRBJ2-5; D not certain. Trimming pared 6 bases from V and 5 bases from J, leaving 7 bases between. Per germline, CDR1 MNHNS and CDR2 SASEGT. This CDR3 has 11 amino acids. CDR3 sequence: CASRAKETQYF. CDR3 sequence (DNA): TGTGCCAGCAGAGCAAAGGAGACCCAGTACTTC.

This clonotype was recorded at least ten times. The chain joins TRBV10-3 to TRBJ2-3; D remains ambiguous. The CDR3 is 14 residues long. Germline V gene lookup returns CDR1 ENHRY and CDR2 SYGVKD. V was shortened by 7 bases and J by 2 bases, with 13 bases between the two germline ends. CDR3 DNA sequence: TGTGCCATCACCCCTCGGGCGGACACAGATACGCAGTATTTT. This encodes CAITPRADTDTQYF.

This clonotype was seen a handful of times. This chain uses TRBV25-1 with TRBJ2-3; perhaps TRBD1 as D (5 bases). Trimming pared 2 bases from V and 6 bases from J, leaving 24 bases between. Germline values: CDR1 MGHDK, CDR2 SYGVNS. The CDR3 spans 18 residues. CDR3 nucleotide sequence: TGTGCCAGCAGTGAACCCGCCCAGGGTTCGGAGCAATGGGATACGCAGTATTTT. Translated, it gives CASSEPAQGSEQWDTQYF.

The gene calls are TRBV20-1 and TRBJ2-7, with D tentatively TRBD2 (5 bases). The CDR3 covers 12 residues. Germline lookup yields CDR1 DFQATT and CDR2 SNEGSKA (reference sequence). CDR3 bases: TGCAGGGCCGGGGAGAGCTCCTACGAGCAGTACTTC. This translates into CRAGESSYEQYF.

The chain uses TRBV27 and TRBJ2-2, with 7 nucleotides matching TRBD2. The J segment lost 8 bases and the V segment lost 2 bases, leaving 8 bases of the junction unmatched. This CDR3 is built from 15 residues. Per the germline V gene, CDR1 is MNHEY and CDR2 is SMNVEV (reference sequence). The CDR3 DNA sequence: TGTGCCAGCAGTTTAGTCGGGGGGAATGGTGGGGAGCTGTTTTTT. Its protein product is CASSLVGGNGGELFF.

The chain has TRBV6-5 and TRBJ2-7; 11 nucleotides match TRBD1. Germline loops: CDR1 MNHEY, CDR2 SVGAGI. With V trimmed by 5 bases and J by 2 bases, 8 bases remained unmatched. This CDR3 region has 16 residues. The CDR3: CASSHFRGQGAYEQYF. The CDR3 nucleotides are TGTGCCAGCAGTCACTTTCGGGGACAGGGGGCCTACGAGCAGTACTTC.

The chain links TRBV4-3 to TRBJ2-2; TRBD1 might be the D (6 bases). Germline loops: CDR1 LGHNA, CDR2 YSLEER. CDR3 size: 14 residues. V was shortened by 0 bases and J by 6 bases, with 8 bases between the two germline ends. CDR3 protein: CASSQDSGAGELFF. CDR3 coding DNA: TGCGCCAGCAGCCAAGATTCAGGGGCCGGGGAGCTGTTTTTT.

This clonotype was observed a handful of times. CDR3 sequence reads: CASSDRENYGYTF. The DNA for the CDR3 is TGTGCCAGCAGTGATAGGGAAAACTATGGCTACACCTTC. V and J are TRBV25-1 and TRBJ1-2; D remains ambiguous. Germline CDR1 reads MGHDK; CDR2 reads SYGVNS. V lost 3 bases, J lost 2 bases, and 7 bases lay in between. The CDR3 spans 13 residues.

The V gene is TRBV25-1, the J gene TRBJ1-3; D unresolved. CDR1 is MGHDK, CDR2 SYGVNS, per germline. The germline V and J ends were trimmed by 3 bases and 0 bases, with 6 bases remaining between them. The CDR3 has 14 amino acids. This chain's CDR3 is CASSEASSGNTIYF. Here the CDR3 DNA reads TGTGCCAGCAGTGAGGCAAGCTCTGGAAACACCATATATTTT.

The V call is TRBV7-9, the J call TRBJ1-2, with D possibly matching TRBD1 (6 bases). The CDR3 sequence is 12 residues long. The germline gives CDR1 SEHNR, CDR2 FQNEAQ (reference sequence). V dropped 5 bases and J dropped 8 bases, with 12 bases sitting between them. CDR3 loop: CASSQIGGGYTF. The CDR3, as DNA: TGTGCCAGCAGCCAGATAGGGGGAGGCTACACCTTC.

The sample holds a few counts of this clonotype. The chain couples TRBV29-1 to TRBJ2-7; D may be TRBD1 (6 bases). The CDR3 is 13 amino acids. Germline V gene sequence: CDR1 SQVTM, CDR2 ANQGSEA. V dropped 6 bases and J dropped 2 bases, with 14 bases sitting between them. CDR3 region: CSVQTRGPYEQYF. The CDR3 nucleotides are TGCAGCGTGCAAACCAGGGGTCCCTACGAGCAGTACTTC.

The chain has TRBV4-1 and TRBJ1-4; 12 positions agree with TRBD1. The ends lost 5 bases at V and 9 bases at J; junction bases unmatched: 7. The CDR3 sequence is 15 residues long. Per germline, CDR1 MGHRA and CDR2 YSYEKL. The CDR3 reads CASSSSGQGAQKLFF. Here the CDR3 DNA reads TGCGCCAGCAGCTCGTCGGGACAGGGGGCCCAAAAACTGTTTTTT.

This clonotype was counted only a few times. CDR3 protein: CASSEVGQGGEKLFF. CDR3 coding DNA: TGTGCCAGCAGTGAAGTGGGACAGGGGGGGGAAAAACTGTTTTTT. The gene calls are TRBV6-1 and TRBJ1-4, with 11 bases aligning to TRBD1. This CDR3 is 15 amino acids long. Germline V gene data show CDR1 as MNHNS and CDR2 as SASEGT. Trimming cost V 1 base and J 8 bases; bases outside gene matches: 3.

This clonotype was detected once. This may come from a read error, since a much larger clone is one base off. The gene calls are TRBV27 and TRBJ2-6, with D hard to call. Trimming left V 2 bases short and J 3 bases short, with 2 bases between. The CDR3 is 13 amino acids. Germline CDR1 is MNHEY and CDR2 is SMNVEV (reference sequence). Written as DNA, the CDR3 is TGTGCCAGCAGTTTAATTGGGGCCAACGTCCTGACTTTC. It is translated as CASSLIGANVLTF.

V is TRBV7-9 and J is TRBJ2-4, with 7 bases that match TRBD1. Losses at the gene ends were 5 bases for V and 3 bases for J; bases not matched to a gene: 19. Per germline, CDR1 SEHNR and CDR2 FQNEAQ (reference sequence). This CDR3 has 19 amino acids. In nucleotides, the CDR3 is TGTGCCAGCAGCCCCTGGGACAGTGGTATGGGGCTCGGCAAAAACATTCAGTACTTC. This codes for CASSPWDSGMGLGKNIQYF.

This clonotype appeared a few times. The chain joins TRBV7-2 to TRBJ1-4; perhaps TRBD1 as D (6 bases). Trimming shortened V by 5 bases and J by 5 bases, and 15 bases separated the two germline ends. This CDR3 has 15 amino acids. The germline gives CDR1 SGHTA, CDR2 FQGNSA. The CDR3 protein is CASSPRGRQNEKLFF. CDR3 nucleotide sequence: TGTGCCAGCAGCCCCCGGGGGCGCCAGAATGAAAAACTGTTTTTT.

To note about this clonotype: A read error may be the cause here, since a much bigger clone is one base away. This chain uses TRBV6-5 with TRBJ2-1; no clear D gene. Germline V CDR1 and CDR2: MNHEY, SVGAGI. CDR3 size: 12 residues. The CDR3 nucleotides read TGTGCCAGCAGTTACGGGGTCAATGGGCAGTTCTTC. It specifies CASSYGVNGQFF.

CDR3 coding DNA: TGTGCCAGCAGTGAAGGGGCCGCCAAAAACATTCAGTACTTC. Translated: CASSEGAAKNIQYF. V usage is TRBV2 and J usage is TRBJ2-4; no clear D. The CDR3 has 14 amino acids. The ends were cut back, 1 base at V and 1 base at J, with 5 bases in the middle. Looked up from germline, CDR1 is SNHLY and CDR2 is FYNNEI. Full variable domain (outside the CDR3, taken from reference TRBV2 and TRBJ2-4): EPEVTQTPSHQVTQMGQEVILRCVPISNHLYFYWYRQILGQKVEFLVSFYNNEISEKSEIFDDQFSVERPDGSNFTLKIRSTKLEDSAMYFCASSEGAAKNIQYFGAGTRLSVL.

This chain joins TRBV7-6 and TRBJ2-1; D is unclear. V was pared by 0 bases and J by 9 bases, with 6 bases between. Germline CDR1 is SGHVS and CDR2 is FNYEAQ. This CDR3 has 12 amino acids. The CDR3 is CASSLAPAEQFF. In nucleotides, the CDR3 is TGTGCCAGCAGCTTAGCGCCAGCTGAGCAGTTCTTC.

The chain couples TRBV24-1 to TRBJ1-2; no definite D call. Between the trimmed V and J ends, which lost 0 bases and 5 bases, there was a span of 6 bases. The CDR3 is made up of 13 amino acids. Per the germline V gene, CDR1 is KGHDR and CDR2 is SFDVKD. CDR3 nucleotides: TGTGCCACCAGTGATTTGCCAGGATATGGCTACACCTTC. This encodes CATSDLPGYGYTF.

This clonotype appeared a few times. The chain combines TRBV9 with TRBJ2-4, with D possibly being TRBD2 (5 bases). V lost 3 bases and J lost 3, with 7 bases in between. This CDR3 has 13 amino acids. From germline, CDR1 is SGDLS and CDR2 YYNGEE. This CDR3 is CASSDGGKNIQYF. In DNA, the CDR3 is TGTGCCAGCAGCGACGGAGGCAAAAACATTCAGTACTTC.